The 29 T cell receptor beta chains given below trace back to one sample, sequenced in a study of T-cell memory formation after mild COVID-19. MiXCR, applied by TCRdb to the 5' RACE reads, yields one record per CDR3 protein. The table includes about 470,000 distinct CDR3 sequences, more than 20% detected once. Sequences were obtained from PBMCs or a T cell subset sorted from them (not recorded which). The receptors stem from an adult woman who had mild COVID-19 (a few samples of this study predate the infection). Cell type and time point are not known.

V is TRBV7-3 and J is TRBJ2-7; unclear D gene. Germline loops: CDR1 SGHTA, CDR2 FQGTGA. The V end was cut by 5 bases, the J end by 2 bases, with 13 bases between. The CDR3 contains 14 residues. CDR3 in amino acids: CASSPPESTYEQYF. In nucleotides, the CDR3 is TGTGCCAGCAGCCCCCCGGAGAGCACCTACGAGCAGTACTTC.

J is TRBJ2-7 and V is TRBV7-2, with TRBD2 matching 13 bases. Trimming took 4 bases from V and 3 from J; bases not matched to a gene: 6. From germline, CDR1 is SGHTA and CDR2 FQGNSA. CDR3 length equals 16 residues. CDR3 loop: CASSSGLAGRIYEQYF. The CDR3 DNA is TGTGCCAGCAGCTCGGGACTAGCGGGAAGAATCTACGAGCAGTACTTC.

J is TRBJ1-3 and V is TRBV6-5; D is unclear. Germline V gene data show CDR1 as MNHEY and CDR2 as SVGAGI. CDR3 length: 16 amino acids. V was cut by 6 bases and J by 0 bases, with 15 bases left in between. CDR3 DNA sequence: TGTGCCAGCAGCCCCCGCGACCCGACCTCTGGAAACACCATATATTTT. Translation gives CASSPRDPTSGNTIYF.

The chain combines TRBV4-3 with TRBJ2-1, with a weak D call TRBD1 (9 bases). V was pared by 3 bases and J by 5 bases, with 14 bases between. This CDR3 is 15 amino acids long. From germline, CDR1 is LGHNA and CDR2 YSLEER. The CDR3 bases are TGCGCCAGCAGCCAGGGACAGGGACTAGACAATGAGCAGTTCTTC. Translation: CASSQGQGLDNEQFF.

The rearrangement uses TRBV4-1 and TRBJ2-4, with D uncertain. Germline V gene sequence: CDR1 MGHRA, CDR2 YSYEKL. This CDR3 is 13 amino acids long. V was cut by 1 base and J by 8 bases, with 9 bases left in between. CDR3 nucleotides: TGCGCCAGCAGCCAAGGGCTAGTTGACATTCAGTACTTC. Its translation is CASSQGLVDIQYF.

This clonotype showed up many times. The CDR3 protein is CASRQGARLGEGYF. In DNA, the CDR3 is TGTGCCAGCAGACAGGGGGCTCGCCTCGGAGAGGGGTACTTC. The chain has TRBV6-5 and TRBJ2-7, with 9 bases aligning to TRBD1. Germline CDR1 and CDR2: MNHEY and SVGAGI. This CDR3 region has 14 residues. Unmatched junction bases numbered 15, after V lost 6 bases and J lost 12 bases.

This clonotype was picked up a small number of times. The rearrangement links TRBV20-1 to TRBJ2-1; 9 bases match TRBD1. V lost 3 bases, J lost 1 base, and 4 bases stayed unmatched. Germline assignment: CDR1 DFQATT and CDR2 SNEGSKA (reference sequence). The CDR3 totals 15 residues. In DNA, the CDR3 is TGCAGTGCTAGTGCGACAGGGGGATCCTACAATGAGCAGTTCTTC. Translating gives CSASATGGSYNEQFF.

V is TRBV5-4 and J is TRBJ2-2; the D is unclear. Germline V gives CDR1 SGHNT, CDR2 YYREEE (reference sequence). There are 13 residues in the CDR3. Trimming shortened V by 2 bases and J by 5 bases, and 7 bases separated the two germline ends. The DNA of the CDR3 is TGTGCCAGCAGCTTCGTCGGTACCGGGGAGCTGTTTTTT. It yields the protein CASSFVGTGELFF. Filled out from reference TRBV5-4 and TRBJ2-2, the complete variable domain reads ETGVTQSPTHLIKTRGQQVTLRCSSQSGHNTVSWYQQALGQGPQFIFQYYREEENGRGNFPPRFSGLQFPNYSSELNVNALELDDSALYLCASSFVGTGELFFGEGSRLTVL.

This clonotype was seen only a few times. The chain employs TRBV6-5 and TRBJ1-6; possible D gene TRBD1, 5 bases. V lost 4 bases, J lost 9 bases, and 22 bases lay in between. This CDR3 is 17 amino acids long. CDR1 is MNHEY, CDR2 SVGAGI, per germline. Written as DNA, the CDR3 is TGTGCCAGCAGTTTATCCCCAGGGTACATTACAGGTTCACCCCTCCACTTT. Residues: CASSLSPGYITGSPLHF.

The J gene is TRBJ1-1, the V gene TRBV6-6; D uncertain. CDR3 length: 10 amino acids. Per germline, CDR1 MNHNY and CDR2 SVGAGI (reference sequence). This CDR3 reads CALGNTEAFF. The DNA for the CDR3 is TGTGCGTTGGGGAACACTGAAGCTTTCTTT.

This clonotype was observed a handful of times. This sequence joins TRBV2 and TRBJ1-6, with D uncertain. Trimming removed 1 base at V and 10 bases at J, with 8 bases between. CDR1 SNHLY and CDR2 FYNNEI come from the germline V gene. This CDR3 is 13 amino acids long. CDR3 bases: TGTGCCAGCAGTGAAGGTCTTCCCTCACCCCTCCACTTT. Its protein product is CASSEGLPSPLHF.

This clonotype was found many times. The junction does not match germline at one end; this may be a read error. This chain joins TRBV4-3 and TRBJ2-2; possibly TRBD1 or TRBD2 for D (6 bases each). CDR3 length: 16 amino acids. Germline lookup yields CDR1 LGHNA and CDR2 YSLEER. The CDR3 is CASSQDGGLNTGELFF. CDR3 coding DNA: TGTGCCAGCAGCCAAGACGGGGGCCTGAACACCGGGGAGCTGTTTTTT.

The gene calls are TRBV20-1 and TRBJ2-4; D is possibly TRBD2 (7 bases). The V end lost 5 bases, the J end lost 0 bases, and 17 bases lay between the germline ends. The germline gives CDR1 DFQATT, CDR2 SNEGSKA (reference sequence). The CDR3 spans 16 residues. CDR3 sequence: CSADKGGGLAKNIQYF. The DNA of the CDR3 is TGCAGTGCTGACAAAGGGGGGGGACTAGCCAAAAACATTCAGTACTTC.

This clonotype was observed a few times. This chain links TRBV5-4 with TRBJ2-7; D may be TRBD1 (5 bases). The CDR3 has 14 residues. Germline V lookup: CDR1 SGHNT, CDR2 YYREEE (reference sequence). The V and J ends lost 0 bases and 3 bases respectively, with 10 bases between them. This chain's CDR3 is CASSLDGAVYEQYF. In DNA, the CDR3 is TGTGCCAGCAGCTTGGATGGGGCGGTCTACGAGCAGTACTTC. Full variable domain (remainder filled in from reference TRBV5-4 and TRBJ2-7): ETGVTQSPTHLIKTRGQQVTLRCSSQSGHNTVSWYQQALGQGPQFIFQYYREEENGRGNFPPRFSGLQFPNYSSELNVNALELDDSALYLCASSLDGAVYEQYFGPGTRLTVT.

The V and J genes are TRBV11-2 and TRBJ2-7; 7 nucleotides align to TRBD2. Germline trimming cut 1 base from V and 0 bases from J; bases unmatched to any gene: 3. Germline lookup yields CDR1 SGHAT and CDR2 FQNNGV. This CDR3 has 15 residues. CDR3 sequence reads: CASSLVTGGSYEQYF. The CDR3 DNA sequence: TGTGCCAGCAGCTTAGTGACGGGGGGCTCCTACGAGCAGTACTTC.

This clonotype turned up a few times. The rearrangement joins TRBV6-6 to TRBJ2-1, with 7 bases matching TRBD2. This CDR3 is built from 16 residues. Unmatched junction bases numbered 18, after V lost 8 bases and J lost 8 bases. From germline, CDR1 is MNHNY and CDR2 SVGAGI (reference sequence). The CDR3 DNA sequence: TGTGCCAGCGGGGGGGGAGGGCCTAATCTCCCCCATGAGCAGTTCTTC. Protein sequence: CASGGGGPNLPHEQFF.

In nucleotides, the CDR3 is TGTGCCAGCTCACCACCGAGGTTAGCGGGAGGCTACAATGAGCAGTTCTTC. Amino acid sequence: CASSPPRLAGGYNEQFF. The gene calls are TRBV18 and TRBJ2-1, with 10 nucleotides matching TRBD2. Germline CDR1 reads KGHSH; CDR2 reads LQKENI. J was trimmed by 3 bases and V by 0 bases; bases with no gene match: 5. This CDR3 contains 17 residues.

This CDR3 reads CASSFHSGSRNEQFF. CDR3 coding DNA: TGTGCCAGCAGCTTCCATAGCGGGAGTCGCAATGAGCAGTTCTTC. The V and J genes are TRBV7-6 and TRBJ2-1; 9 bases fit TRBD2. The trim removed 3 bases at V and 6 bases at J, leaving 6 bases unmatched. There are 15 residues in the CDR3. Per the germline V gene, CDR1 is SGHVS and CDR2 is FNYEAQ.

The chain links TRBV11-3 to TRBJ1-1; 7 bases are shared with TRBD1. CDR1 SGHNT and CDR2 YENEEA come from the germline V gene. CDR3 length: 15 residues. J lost 0 bases, V lost 7 bases, and 8 bases had no gene match. The CDR3: CASKRGPGLNTEAFF. The CDR3 nucleotides are TGTGCCAGCAAGAGGGGGCCGGGGTTGAACACTGAAGCTTTCTTT.

The chain couples TRBV20-1 to TRBJ1-2; tentative D call: TRBD1 (5 bases). Germline CDR1 DFQATT, CDR2 SNEGSKA (reference sequence). The CDR3 consists of 11 residues. The CDR3, as DNA: TGCGGGGCCCGCGAAGGGTATGGCTACACCTTC. This gives the protein CGAREGYGYTF.

This clonotype was picked up a small number of times. This chain uses TRBV7-9 with TRBJ2-3; D remains unclear. The V gene lost 4 bases and the J gene lost 2 bases, with 19 bases spanning the gap. The CDR3 spans 17 residues. CDR1 is SEHNR and CDR2 is FQNEAQ in the germline V gene (reference sequence). The CDR3 here is CASSSRSREFLTDTQYF. The CDR3 DNA reads as TGTGCCAGCAGCTCCAGGAGTAGAGAGTTTCTCACAGATACGCAGTATTTT.

The chain joins TRBV6-6 to TRBJ1-1; 8 nucleotides line up with TRBD1. Germline CDR1 MNHNY, CDR2 SVGAGI (reference sequence). CDR3 size: 14 residues. V was clipped by 5 bases and J by 6 bases; unmatched bases: 8. The DNA of the CDR3 is TGTGCCAGCAGTCCACAGGGGGTGGTCGCTGAAGCTTTCTTT. Translation gives CASSPQGVVAEAFF.

This clonotype was detected a few times. The rearrangement uses TRBV4-1 and TRBJ2-1; 10 bases line up with TRBD2. The CDR3 is 15 residues long. V lost 4 bases, J lost 4 bases, and 4 bases stayed unmatched. The germline V gene encodes CDR1 MGHRA and CDR2 YSYEKL. This CDR3 reads CASSRASGGYNEQFF. CDR3 in DNA: TGCGCCAGCAGCCGCGCTAGCGGGGGATACAATGAGCAGTTCTTC.

This clonotype was observed a handful of times. The chain couples TRBV18 to TRBJ1-1; D gene ambiguous. Germline loops: CDR1 KGHSH, CDR2 LQKENI. The CDR3 loop spans 15 amino acids. Trimming removed 2 bases from V and 1 base from J, with 11 bases in between. CDR3 loop: CASSPGRTENTEAFF. In nucleotides, the CDR3 is TGTGCCAGCTCACCAGGAAGGACTGAGAACACTGAAGCTTTCTTT.

The chain uses TRBV4-1 and TRBJ2-5; 9 nucleotides line up with TRBD2. V was pared by 1 base and J by 5 bases, with 20 bases of the junction left unmatched. The CDR3 consists of 20 residues. The germline gives CDR1 MGHRA, CDR2 YSYEKL. This chain's CDR3 is CASSQALRGGAGGPRETQYF. For the CDR3, the DNA is TGCGCCAGCAGCCAAGCCCTCCGCGGGGGCGCGGGGGGGCCGAGGGAGACCCAGTACTTC.

This clonotype showed up just a few times. The chain uses TRBV19 and TRBJ2-2; weak D call: TRBD2 (6 bases). In germline, CDR1 is LNHDA, CDR2 SQIVND (reference sequence). The CDR3 runs to 16 residues. Deletions cut 10 bases from V and 5 bases from J, with 23 bases between. The CDR3 region is CATRQRGGRVTGELFF. The CDR3 nucleotides are TGTGCCACCAGACAGCGCGGAGGGCGTGTGACCGGGGAGCTGTTTTTT.

The chain joins TRBV5-1 to TRBJ2-1, with D tentatively TRBD2 (6 bases). Germline CDR1 is SGHRS and CDR2 is YFSETQ. The V end lost 3 bases, the J end lost 3 bases, and 10 bases lay between the germline ends. The CDR3 is 14 amino acids. In DNA form, the CDR3 reads TGCGCCAGCAGCTCATTAGCGGTCTACAATGAGCAGTTCTTC. Translated: CASSSLAVYNEQFF.

CDR3 nucleotide sequence: TGTGCCAGCAGTTTAGCACTAGCGGGGGGGCCGGTCCCCCATGAGCAGTTCTTC. The encoded protein is CASSLALAGGPVPHEQFF. The chain carries TRBV12-3 or TRBV12-4 and TRBJ2-1; 13 bases are a match to TRBD2. This CDR3 has 18 residues. The V and J ends lost 0 bases and 8 bases, in that order; junction bases with no gene match: 10.

The rearrangement joins TRBV12-3 or TRBV12-4 to TRBJ2-3; 7 bases match TRBD1. Unmatched junction bases numbered 7, after V lost 5 bases and J lost 2 bases. This CDR3 has 15 residues. CDR3 in amino acids: CASSADRENTDTQYF. In DNA form, the CDR3 reads TGTGCCAGCAGTGCCGACAGGGAGAACACAGATACGCAGTATTTT.